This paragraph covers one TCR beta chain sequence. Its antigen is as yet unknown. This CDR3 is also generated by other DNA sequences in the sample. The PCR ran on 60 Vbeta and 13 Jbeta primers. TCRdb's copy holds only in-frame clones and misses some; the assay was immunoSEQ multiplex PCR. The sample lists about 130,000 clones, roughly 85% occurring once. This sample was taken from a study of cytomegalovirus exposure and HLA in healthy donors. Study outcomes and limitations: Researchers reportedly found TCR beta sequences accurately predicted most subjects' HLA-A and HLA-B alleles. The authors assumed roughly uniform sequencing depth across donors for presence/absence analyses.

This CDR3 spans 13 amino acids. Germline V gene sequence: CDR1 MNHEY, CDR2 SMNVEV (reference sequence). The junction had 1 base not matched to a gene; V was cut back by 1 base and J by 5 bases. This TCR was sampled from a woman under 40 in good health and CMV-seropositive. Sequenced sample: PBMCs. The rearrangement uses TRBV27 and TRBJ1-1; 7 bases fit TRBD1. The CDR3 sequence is CASSLYRGTEAFF. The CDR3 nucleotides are TGTGCCAGCAGTTTATACAGGGGAACTGAAGCTTTCTTT.